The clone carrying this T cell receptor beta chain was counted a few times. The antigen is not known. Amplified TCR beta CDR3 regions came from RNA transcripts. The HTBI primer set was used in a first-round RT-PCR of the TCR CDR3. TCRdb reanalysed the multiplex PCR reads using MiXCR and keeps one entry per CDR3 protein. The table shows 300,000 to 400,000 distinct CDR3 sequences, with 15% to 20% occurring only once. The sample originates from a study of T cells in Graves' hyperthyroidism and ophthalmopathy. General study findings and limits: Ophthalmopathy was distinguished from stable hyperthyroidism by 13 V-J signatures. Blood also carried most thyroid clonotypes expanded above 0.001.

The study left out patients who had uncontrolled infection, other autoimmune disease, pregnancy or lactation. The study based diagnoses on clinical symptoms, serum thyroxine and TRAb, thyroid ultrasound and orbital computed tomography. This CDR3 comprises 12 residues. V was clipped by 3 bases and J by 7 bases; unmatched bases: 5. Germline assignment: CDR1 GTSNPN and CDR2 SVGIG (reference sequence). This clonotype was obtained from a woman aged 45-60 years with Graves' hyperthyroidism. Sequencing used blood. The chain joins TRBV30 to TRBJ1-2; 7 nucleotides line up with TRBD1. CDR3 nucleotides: TGTGCCTGGAGGACAGGGTTTGGTGGCTACACCTTC. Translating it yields CAWRTGFGGYTF.